The rows below give T cell receptor beta chains drawn from one sample of a study of PD-L1 blockade in urothelial cancer. Some clones are missing from TCRdb's copy, which holds only in-frame ones; the method was immunoSEQ multiplex PCR. Of tens of thousands of clones listed, around 88% are singletons. The sequences come from PBMCs, collected around atezolizumab (anti-PD-L1) treatment. All receptors derive from a man aged 60-69 years with urothelial cancer. The CDR3 runs from the conserved cysteine through the conserved F or W. D genes are given only for firm matches. Clone size is not always given. Where it is, it says once, few, many or a class for expanded clones.

v_gene: TRBV9
abundance: once
j_gene: TRBJ2-1
d_gene: .
CDR3nt: TGTGCCAGCAGCGTAGGAGTCTACAATGAGCAGTTCTTC
CDR3aa: CASSVGVYNEQFF

v_gene: TRBV29-1
abundance: .
j_gene: TRBJ2-7
d_gene: TRBD1
CDR3nt: TGCAGCGTGGACAGGGGAGCAAACGAGCAGTACTTC
CDR3aa: CSVDRGANEQYF

v_gene: TRBV13
abundance: .
j_gene: TRBJ1-1
d_gene: .
CDR3nt: TGTGCCAGCAGCTTGGGCCGGTCGCAGCGGGCAATGGTCACTGAAGCTTTCTTT
CDR3aa: CASSLGRSQRAMVTEAFF

v_gene: TRBV2
abundance: .
j_gene: TRBJ1-2
d_gene: TRBD1
CDR3nt: TGTGCCAGCAGGGCCCCCCCTGGACAGGGTGGTTCTAACTATGGCTACACCTTC
CDR3aa: CASRAPPGQGGSNYGYTF

v_gene: TRBV9
abundance: .
j_gene: TRBJ1-1
d_gene: .
CDR3nt: TGTGCCAGCAGCGGTCCCCCCGGACAGTCGAACACTGAAGCTTTCTTT
CDR3aa: CASSGPPGQSNTEAFF

v_gene: TRBV1
abundance: .
j_gene: TRBJ1-5
d_gene: .
CDR3nt: TGCACCAGCAGCCAAACAGGGGGCCGGCAGCCCCAGCATTTT
CDR3aa: CTSSQTGGRQPQHF

v_gene: TRBV19
abundance: few
j_gene: TRBJ1-1
d_gene: .
CDR3nt: TGTGCCACCCGGGACGGAGGGCGGGACACTGAAGCTTTCTTT
CDR3aa: CATRDGGRDTEAFF

v_gene: TRBV11-2
abundance: .
j_gene: TRBJ1-5
d_gene: .
CDR3nt: TGTGCCAGCAGCTTAGGTACGGGTATTAATCAGCCCCAGCATTTT
CDR3aa: CASSLGTGINQPQHF

v_gene: TRBV4-1
abundance: .
j_gene: TRBJ1-2
d_gene: .
CDR3nt: TGCGCCAGCAGCCAAGGCCGCGGGCAGGGGACCTATGGCTACACCTTC
CDR3aa: CASSQGRGQGTYGYTF

v_gene: TRBV5-1
abundance: .
j_gene: TRBJ2-7
d_gene: TRBD1
CDR3nt: TGCGCCAGCAGCTTGTCCGGGACAGTAGGGGACGAGCAGTACTTC
CDR3aa: CASSLSGTVGDEQYF

v_gene: TRBV6-5
abundance: .
j_gene: TRBJ2-7
d_gene: TRBD1
CDR3nt: TGTGCCAGCAGTTACTCAGGACAGGGGAAAATCGAGCAGTACTTC
CDR3aa: CASSYSGQGKIEQYF

v_gene: TRBV11-3
abundance: .
j_gene: TRBJ2-5
d_gene: TRBD2
CDR3nt: TGTGCCAGCAGCTTACTAATAGCGGGGGGGCAAGAGACCCAGTACTTC
CDR3aa: CASSLLIAGGQETQYF

v_gene: TRBV10-2
abundance: .
j_gene: TRBJ1-6
d_gene: .
CDR3nt: TGCGCCAGCAGTGATGGTCTGAGCTCCTATAATTCACCCCTCCACTTT
CDR3aa: CASSDGLSSYNSPLHF

v_gene: TRBV7-2
abundance: .
j_gene: TRBJ1-4
d_gene: .
CDR3nt: TGTGCCAGCAGCCCGAGGCAGGGGAATGAAAAACTGTTTTTT
CDR3aa: CASSPRQGNEKLFF

v_gene: TRBV6-1
abundance: once
j_gene: TRBJ2-5
d_gene: TRBD1
CDR3nt: TGTGCCAGCAGTGAAGAGGCCGACAGGGTCGGGACCCAGTACTTC
CDR3aa: CASSEEADRVGTQYF

v_gene: TRBV4-1
abundance: once
j_gene: TRBJ1-2
d_gene: .
CDR3nt: TGCGCCAGCAGCCCCCTACCCGGTTTTAACTATGGCTACACCTTC
CDR3aa: CASSPLPGFNYGYTF

v_gene: TRBV4-2
abundance: .
j_gene: TRBJ2-1
d_gene: TRBD2
CDR3nt: TGTGCCAGCAGCCCAGTAGGCGGGGGGTACAATGAGCAGTTCTTC
CDR3aa: CASSPVGGGYNEQFF

v_gene: TRBV18
abundance: .
j_gene: TRBJ2-7
d_gene: TRBD2
CDR3nt: TGTGCCAGTCGGACTAGCGGGGGGGCCGGCGAGCAGTACTTC
CDR3aa: CASRTSGGAGEQYF

v_gene: TRBV6-4
abundance: .
j_gene: TRBJ2-3
d_gene: TRBD2
CDR3nt: TGTGCCAGCAGTGCCGGGACTAGCGGGGGGGCCGCAGGGACGCAGTATTTT
CDR3aa: CASSAGTSGGAAGTQYF

v_gene: TRBV6-5
abundance: few
j_gene: TRBJ1-2
d_gene: .
CDR3nt: TGTGCCAGCAGTTACTCGTTAAGGACAGCTAACTATGGCTACACCTTC
CDR3aa: CASSYSLRTANYGYTF

v_gene: TRBV7-8
abundance: .
j_gene: TRBJ2-1
d_gene: TRBD1
CDR3nt: TGTGCCAGCAGCTTACGAGGACAGGGAGACTACAATGAGCAGTTCTTC
CDR3aa: CASSLRGQGDYNEQFF

v_gene: TRBV5-1
abundance: .
j_gene: TRBJ2-7
d_gene: TRBD2
CDR3nt: TGCGCCAGCAGCTTGCAGGGACTAGCTCGATACTTC
CDR3aa: CASSLQGLARYF

v_gene: TRBV28
abundance: .
j_gene: TRBJ1-1
d_gene: TRBD1
CDR3nt: TGTGCCAGCAGTCTCGGGACAGGGGGCTTCTTTCGTGCTGAAGCTTTCTTT
CDR3aa: CASSLGTGGFFRAEAFF

v_gene: TRBV19
abundance: .
j_gene: TRBJ2-3
d_gene: .
CDR3nt: TGTGCCAGTAGTCCACGGACAGTTCGTAGCACAGATACGCAGTATTTT
CDR3aa: CASSPRTVRSTDTQYF

v_gene: TRBV7-9
abundance: .
j_gene: TRBJ1-1
d_gene: .
CDR3nt: TGTGCCAGCAGGCCAATTGGGGAGGGCGGACCTGAAGCTTTCTTT
CDR3aa: CASRPIGEGGPEAFF

v_gene: TRBV15
abundance: .
j_gene: TRBJ1-1
d_gene: .
CDR3nt: TGTGCCACCAGCAGAGTTGGGCCGTCGGCTGGAGCTTTCTTT
CDR3aa: CATSRVGPSAGAFF

v_gene: TRBV9
abundance: .
j_gene: TRBJ2-5
d_gene: TRBD2
CDR3nt: TGTGCCAGCAGCGTGCGGGGGGTGGAGACCCAGTACTTC
CDR3aa: CASSVRGVETQYF

v_gene: TRBV7-9
abundance: .
j_gene: TRBJ1-2
d_gene: .
CDR3nt: TGTGCCAGCAGCTTAACCCCAACTAACGTTAACTATGGCTACACCTTC
CDR3aa: CASSLTPTNVNYGYTF

v_gene: TRBV7-2
abundance: .
j_gene: TRBJ2-3
d_gene: .
CDR3nt: TGTGCCAGCAGCTTAGCGGGACTGTGGCTAGATACGCAGTATTTT
CDR3aa: CASSLAGLWLDTQYF

v_gene: TRBV27
abundance: few
j_gene: TRBJ2-7
d_gene: .
CDR3nt: TGTGCCAGCAGTGTCTCGACAGCCTACGAGCAGTACTTC
CDR3aa: CASSVSTAYEQYF

v_gene: TRBV15
abundance: .
j_gene: TRBJ1-2
d_gene: .
CDR3nt: TGTGCCACCAGCAGAGGATACCCTGGACAGTCAAATACCAACTATGGCTACACCTTC
CDR3aa: CATSRGYPGQSNTNYGYTF

v_gene: TRBV14
abundance: few
j_gene: TRBJ1-6
d_gene: .
CDR3nt: TGTGCCAGCAGCCACCTCGGGGAGGGGAATTCACCCCTCCACTTT
CDR3aa: CASSHLGEGNSPLHF

v_gene: TRBV18
abundance: .
j_gene: TRBJ1-4
d_gene: .
CDR3nt: TGTGCCAGCTCACCTCAAAACAAAGGGGGAGAAAAACTGTTTTTT
CDR3aa: CASSPQNKGGEKLFF

v_gene: TRBV27
abundance: .
j_gene: TRBJ2-7
d_gene: TRBD2
CDR3nt: TGTGCCAGCAGTTCCCTGGGACTATTGAACGAGCAGTACTTC
CDR3aa: CASSSLGLLNEQYF

v_gene: TRBV7-9
abundance: .
j_gene: TRBJ2-7
d_gene: .
CDR3nt: TGTGCCAGCAGCTTAGCTGGGCAGGGGTACGAGCAGTACTTC
CDR3aa: CASSLAGQGYEQYF

v_gene: TRBV5-4
abundance: .
j_gene: TRBJ2-1
d_gene: TRBD2
CDR3nt: TGTGCCAGCAGCTTGCGTCGCGGGGGGGCCTTTGATGAGCAGTTCTTC
CDR3aa: CASSLRRGGAFDEQFF

v_gene: TRBV6-5
abundance: .
j_gene: TRBJ2-7
d_gene: .
CDR3nt: TGTGCCAGCAGCGGAGCCTACGAGCAGTACTTC
CDR3aa: CASSGAYEQYF

v_gene: TRBV5-1
abundance: .
j_gene: TRBJ2-5
d_gene: TRBD2
CDR3nt: TGCGCCAGCAGCGCAACGGGGGGGCCAGAGACCCAGTACTTC
CDR3aa: CASSATGGPETQYF

v_gene: TRBV7-9
abundance: .
j_gene: TRBJ2-3
d_gene: .
CDR3nt: TGTGCCAGCAGCCACCCGGCGGGGACCCGCAAGTATTTT
CDR3aa: CASSHPAGTRKYF

v_gene: TRBV27
abundance: .
j_gene: TRBJ2-3
d_gene: TRBD2
CDR3nt: TGTGCCAGCAGGCCCCGAGGAGCGGGGGGCACAGATACGCAGTATTTT
CDR3aa: CASRPRGAGGTDTQYF

v_gene: TRBV11-2
abundance: .
j_gene: TRBJ2-3
d_gene: TRBD2
CDR3nt: TGTGCCAGCAGCTTTAGCCTAGCGGGGGTCGATACGCAGTATTTT
CDR3aa: CASSFSLAGVDTQYF

v_gene: TRBV7-9
abundance: .
j_gene: TRBJ2-7
d_gene: .
CDR3nt: TGTGCCAGCAGCTTAGGACAGGGACTTTACGAGCAGTACTTC
CDR3aa: CASSLGQGLYEQYF

v_gene: TRBV5-1
abundance: once
j_gene: TRBJ2-3
d_gene: .
CDR3nt: TGCGCCAGCAGCTTGGGACTAACCCGCACAGATACGCAGTATTTT
CDR3aa: CASSLGLTRTDTQYF

v_gene: TRBV7-3
abundance: .
j_gene: TRBJ1-4
d_gene: .
CDR3nt: TGTGCCAGCAGCTTAGGGGGGGCCCCTAATGAAAAACTGTTTTTT
CDR3aa: CASSLGGAPNEKLFF

v_gene: TRBV19
abundance: .
j_gene: TRBJ1-1
d_gene: .
CDR3nt: TGTGCCAGTAGTATAGGGACAGAGAACACTGAAGCTTTCTTT
CDR3aa: CASSIGTENTEAFF

v_gene: TRBV6-5
abundance: .
j_gene: TRBJ2-3
d_gene: .
CDR3nt: TGTGCCAGCAGTTACAAAAGTTTCACTAGCACAGATACGCAGTATTTT
CDR3aa: CASSYKSFTSTDTQYF

v_gene: TRBV9
abundance: .
j_gene: TRBJ1-1
d_gene: .
CDR3nt: TGTGCCAGCAAGGAGGGGCTCGACACTGAAGCTTTCTTT
CDR3aa: CASKEGLDTEAFF

v_gene: TRBV28
abundance: .
j_gene: TRBJ2-5
d_gene: .
CDR3nt: TGTGCCAGCACCCTTGACAGCCAAGAGACCCAGTACTTC
CDR3aa: CASTLDSQETQYF

v_gene: TRBV4-1
abundance: .
j_gene: TRBJ2-7
d_gene: .
CDR3nt: TGCGCCAGCAGCCAGCGACAGAGCTCCTACGAGCAGTACTTC
CDR3aa: CASSQRQSSYEQYF

v_gene: TRBV6-5
abundance: .
j_gene: TRBJ2-3
d_gene: TRBD2
CDR3nt: TGTGCCAGCAGGGCCCTAGCGGGGGGCACAGATACGCAGTATTTT
CDR3aa: CASRALAGGTDTQYF

v_gene: TRBV30
abundance: .
j_gene: TRBJ1-2
d_gene: .
CDR3nt: TGTGCCTGGAGACTAAGCCCTGGCTACACCTTC
CDR3aa: CAWRLSPGYTF

v_gene: TRBV27
abundance: .
j_gene: TRBJ1-4
d_gene: .
CDR3nt: TGTGCCAGCCACTCCCGGGTGGCTAATGAAAAACTGTTTTTT
CDR3aa: CASHSRVANEKLFF

v_gene: TRBV5-1
abundance: .
j_gene: TRBJ2-1
d_gene: TRBD1
CDR3nt: TGCGCCAGCAGCTTGGTGGGACAGGGCCTCAATGAGCAGTTCTTC
CDR3aa: CASSLVGQGLNEQFF

v_gene: TRBV19
abundance: .
j_gene: TRBJ1-1
d_gene: .
CDR3nt: TGTGCCAGTAGTATAACCCCCGACAGGTACACTGAAGCTTTCTTT
CDR3aa: CASSITPDRYTEAFF

v_gene: TRBV6-5
abundance: .
j_gene: TRBJ1-6
d_gene: .
CDR3nt: TGTGCCAGCACCACCCCGGATTCACCCCTCCACTTT
CDR3aa: CASTTPDSPLHF

v_gene: TRBV7-6
abundance: once
j_gene: TRBJ1-1
d_gene: .
CDR3nt: TGTGCCAGCAGTCCCGTACAAATGAACACTGAAGCTTTCTTT
CDR3aa: CASSPVQMNTEAFF

v_gene: TRBV28
abundance: .
j_gene: TRBJ1-2
d_gene: TRBD1
CDR3nt: TGTGCCAGCAGATACGGACAGGGCGTGACCTATGGCTACACCTTC
CDR3aa: CASRYGQGVTYGYTF

v_gene: TRBV18
abundance: .
j_gene: TRBJ1-1
d_gene: .
CDR3nt: TGTGCCAGCTCACCCGAGGGCGCGCCCAGAGTCACTGAAGCTTTCTTT
CDR3aa: CASSPEGAPRVTEAFF

v_gene: TRBV6-1
abundance: few
j_gene: TRBJ1-1
d_gene: .
CDR3nt: TGTGCCACCGCTCCGATACAGGGCACTGAAGCTTTCTTT
CDR3aa: CATAPIQGTEAFF